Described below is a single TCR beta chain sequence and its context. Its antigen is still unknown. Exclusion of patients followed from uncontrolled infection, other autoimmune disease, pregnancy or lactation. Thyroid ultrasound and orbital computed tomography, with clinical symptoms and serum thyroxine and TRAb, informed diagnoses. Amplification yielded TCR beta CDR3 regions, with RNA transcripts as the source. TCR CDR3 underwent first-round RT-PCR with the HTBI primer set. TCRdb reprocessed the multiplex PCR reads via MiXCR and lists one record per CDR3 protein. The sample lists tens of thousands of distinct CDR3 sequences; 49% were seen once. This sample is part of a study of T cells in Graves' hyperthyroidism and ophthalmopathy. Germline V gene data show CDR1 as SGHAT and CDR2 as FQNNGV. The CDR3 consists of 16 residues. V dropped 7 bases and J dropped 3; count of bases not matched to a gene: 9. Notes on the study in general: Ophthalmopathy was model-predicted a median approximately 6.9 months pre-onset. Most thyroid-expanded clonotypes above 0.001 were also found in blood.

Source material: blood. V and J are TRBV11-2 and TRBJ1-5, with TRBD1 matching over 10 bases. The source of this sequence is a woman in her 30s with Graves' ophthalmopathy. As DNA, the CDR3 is TGTGCCAGCACCACGGACAGGGGGGGATTCAATCAGCCCCAGCATTTT. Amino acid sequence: CASTTDRGGFNQPQHF.